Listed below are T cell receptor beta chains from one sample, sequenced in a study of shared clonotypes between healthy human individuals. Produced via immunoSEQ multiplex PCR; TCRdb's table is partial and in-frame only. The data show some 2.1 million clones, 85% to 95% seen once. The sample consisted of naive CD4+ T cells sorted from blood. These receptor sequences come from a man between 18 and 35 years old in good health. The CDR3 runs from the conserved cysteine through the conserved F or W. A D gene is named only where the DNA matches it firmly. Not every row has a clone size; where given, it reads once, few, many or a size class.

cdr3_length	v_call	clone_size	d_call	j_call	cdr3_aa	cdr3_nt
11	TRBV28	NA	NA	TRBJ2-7	CASSGAPLPDF	TGTGCCAGCAGCGGGGCGCCACTACCAGACTTC
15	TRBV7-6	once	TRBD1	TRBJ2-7	CASSSTGTGVYEQYF	TGTGCCAGCAGCTCTACCGGGACAGGGGTTTACGAGCAGTACTTC
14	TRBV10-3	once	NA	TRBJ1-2	CAISGAVPGDGYTF	TGTGCCATCAGTGGTGCTGTTCCCGGCGATGGCTACACCTTC
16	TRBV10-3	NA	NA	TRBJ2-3	CASGLSPPRDTDTQYF	TGTGCCTCGGGACTTAGCCCCCCCCGGGACACAGATACGCAGTATTTT
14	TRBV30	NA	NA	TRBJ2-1	CAWSVAIASGEQFF	TGTGCCTGGAGTGTGGCAATAGCCTCCGGTGAGCAGTTCTTC
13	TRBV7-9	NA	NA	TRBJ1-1	CASSLMGDTEAFF	TGTGCCAGCAGCTTGATGGGGGATACTGAAGCTTTCTTT
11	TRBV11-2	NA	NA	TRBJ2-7	CASSTLYEQYF	TGTGCCAGCAGCACTCTCTACGAGCAGTACTTC
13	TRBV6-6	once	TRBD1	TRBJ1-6	CASTGTDNSPLHF	TGTGCCAGCACCGGGACAGATAATTCACCCCTCCACTTT
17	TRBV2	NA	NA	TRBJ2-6	CASSEVRGLRGANVLTF	TGTGCCAGCAGTGAAGTTCGGGGGCTGAGAGGGGCCAACGTCCTGACTTTC
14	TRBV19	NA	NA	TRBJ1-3	CASSIGSRGNTIYF	TGTGCCAGTAGTATCGGCAGCCGTGGGAACACCATATATTTT
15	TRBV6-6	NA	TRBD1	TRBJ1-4	CASSYGRTGGEKLFF	TGTGCCAGCAGTTACGGAAGGACAGGTGGCGAAAAATTGTTTTTT
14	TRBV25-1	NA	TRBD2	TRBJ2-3	CASSEAGGADTQYF	TGTGCCAGCAGTGAGGCGGGGGGGGCAGATACGCAGTATTTT
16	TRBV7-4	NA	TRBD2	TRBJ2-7	CASSLVGLADSYEQYF	TGTGCCAGCAGCTTAGTTGGGCTAGCGGATTCCTACGAGCAGTACTTC
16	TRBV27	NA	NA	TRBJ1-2	CASSSLGAGVEDGYTF	TGTGCCAGCAGTTCCCTTGGAGCAGGGGTTGAGGATGGCTACACCTTC
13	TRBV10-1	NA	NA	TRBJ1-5	CASTRNCNQPQHF	TGCGCCAGCACCAGGAACTGTAATCAGCCCCAGCATTTT
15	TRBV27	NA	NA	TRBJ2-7	CASSLSGLAPYEQYF	TGTGCCAGCAGTTTATCCGGGCTAGCACCCTACGAGCAGTACTTC
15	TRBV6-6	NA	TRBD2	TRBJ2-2	CASSSTSGNAGELFF	TGTGCCAGCAGCTCGACTAGCGGGAACGCCGGGGAGCTGTTTTTT
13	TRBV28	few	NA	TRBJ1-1	CASSSTVNTEAFF	TGTGCCAGCAGTTCGACAGTGAACACTGAAGCTTTCTTT
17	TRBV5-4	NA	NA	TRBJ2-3	CASRTGPRELGTDTQYF	TGTGCCAGCAGGACGGGACCCCGGGAGTTGGGCACAGATACGCAGTATTTT
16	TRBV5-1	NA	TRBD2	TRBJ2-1	CASSLTSGGNYNEQFF	TGCGCCAGCAGCTTGACTAGCGGGGGGAATTATAATGAGCAGTTCTTC
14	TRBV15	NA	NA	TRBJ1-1	CATSTWQMNTEAFF	TGTGCCACCAGCACTTGGCAGATGAACACTGAAGCTTTCTTT
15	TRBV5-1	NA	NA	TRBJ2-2	CASSLGGPGGGELFF	TGCGCCAGCAGCTTGGGAGGACCCGGGGGCGGGGAGCTGTTTTTT
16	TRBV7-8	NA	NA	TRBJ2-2	CASSLSGTANTGELFF	TGTGCCAGCAGCCTCTCCGGGACGGCGAACACCGGGGAGCTGTTTTTT
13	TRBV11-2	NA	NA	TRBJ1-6	CASSLNTGETHHF	TGTGCCAGCAGCTTAAACACCGGAGAAACTCACCACTTT
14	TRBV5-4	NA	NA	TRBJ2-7	CASSLGVTVYEQYF	TGTGCCAGCAGCTTGGGAGTCACGGTCTACGAGCAGTACTTC
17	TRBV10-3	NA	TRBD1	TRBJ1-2	CAISERGQGVTSSGYTF	TGTGCCATCAGTGAGCGGGGACAGGGGGTCACTTCGTCTGGCTACACCTTC